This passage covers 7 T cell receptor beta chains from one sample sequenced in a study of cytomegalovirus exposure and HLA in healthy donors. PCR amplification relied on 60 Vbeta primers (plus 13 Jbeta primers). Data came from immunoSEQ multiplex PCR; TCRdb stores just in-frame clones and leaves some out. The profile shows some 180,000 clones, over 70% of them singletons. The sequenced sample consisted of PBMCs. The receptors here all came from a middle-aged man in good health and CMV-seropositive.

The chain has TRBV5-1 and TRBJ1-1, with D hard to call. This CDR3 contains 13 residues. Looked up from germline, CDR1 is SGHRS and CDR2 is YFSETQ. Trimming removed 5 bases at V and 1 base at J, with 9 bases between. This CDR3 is CASRPRENTEAFF. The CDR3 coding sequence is TGCGCCAGCAGACCCCGGGAGAACACTGAAGCTTTCTTT.

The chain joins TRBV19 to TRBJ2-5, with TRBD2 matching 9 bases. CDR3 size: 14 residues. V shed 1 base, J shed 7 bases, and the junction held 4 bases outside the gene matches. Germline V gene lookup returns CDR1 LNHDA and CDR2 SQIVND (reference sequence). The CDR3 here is CASSIGGRGRTQYF. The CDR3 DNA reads TGTGCCAGTAGTATAGGCGGGAGGGGACGGACCCAGTACTTC.

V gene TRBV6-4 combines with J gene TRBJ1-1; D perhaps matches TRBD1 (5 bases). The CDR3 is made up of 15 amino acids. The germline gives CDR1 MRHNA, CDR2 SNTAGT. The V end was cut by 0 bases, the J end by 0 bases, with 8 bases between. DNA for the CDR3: TGTGCCAGCAGTGACTCGGCAGGGTTGAACACTGAAGCTTTCTTT. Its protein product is CASSDSAGLNTEAFF.

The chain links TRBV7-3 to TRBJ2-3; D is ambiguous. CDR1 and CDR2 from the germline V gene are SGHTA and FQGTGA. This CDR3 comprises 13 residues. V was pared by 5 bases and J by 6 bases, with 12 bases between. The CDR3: CASSRSNADTQYF. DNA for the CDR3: TGTGCCAGCAGCCGTAGCAACGCCGATACGCAGTATTTT.

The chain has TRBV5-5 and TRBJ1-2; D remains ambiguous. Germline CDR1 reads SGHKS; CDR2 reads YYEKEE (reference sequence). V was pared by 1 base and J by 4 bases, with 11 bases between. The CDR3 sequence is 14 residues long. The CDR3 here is CASSLRIAGYGYTF. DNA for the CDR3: TGTGCCAGCAGCTTGAGGATAGCTGGCTATGGCTACACCTTC.

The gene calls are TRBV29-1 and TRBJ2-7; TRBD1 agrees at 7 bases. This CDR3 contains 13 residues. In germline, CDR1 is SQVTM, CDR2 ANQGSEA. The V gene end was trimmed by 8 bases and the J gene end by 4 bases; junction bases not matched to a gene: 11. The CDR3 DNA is TGCAGCTTCGAAGGGACAGCAGGTTACGAGCAGTACTTC. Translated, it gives CSFEGTAGYEQYF.

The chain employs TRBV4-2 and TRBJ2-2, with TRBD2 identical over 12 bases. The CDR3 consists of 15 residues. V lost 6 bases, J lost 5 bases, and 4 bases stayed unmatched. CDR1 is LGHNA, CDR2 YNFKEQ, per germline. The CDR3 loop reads CASRLAGGGTGELFF. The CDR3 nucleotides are TGTGCCAGCAGACTAGCGGGAGGAGGGACCGGGGAGCTGTTTTTT.